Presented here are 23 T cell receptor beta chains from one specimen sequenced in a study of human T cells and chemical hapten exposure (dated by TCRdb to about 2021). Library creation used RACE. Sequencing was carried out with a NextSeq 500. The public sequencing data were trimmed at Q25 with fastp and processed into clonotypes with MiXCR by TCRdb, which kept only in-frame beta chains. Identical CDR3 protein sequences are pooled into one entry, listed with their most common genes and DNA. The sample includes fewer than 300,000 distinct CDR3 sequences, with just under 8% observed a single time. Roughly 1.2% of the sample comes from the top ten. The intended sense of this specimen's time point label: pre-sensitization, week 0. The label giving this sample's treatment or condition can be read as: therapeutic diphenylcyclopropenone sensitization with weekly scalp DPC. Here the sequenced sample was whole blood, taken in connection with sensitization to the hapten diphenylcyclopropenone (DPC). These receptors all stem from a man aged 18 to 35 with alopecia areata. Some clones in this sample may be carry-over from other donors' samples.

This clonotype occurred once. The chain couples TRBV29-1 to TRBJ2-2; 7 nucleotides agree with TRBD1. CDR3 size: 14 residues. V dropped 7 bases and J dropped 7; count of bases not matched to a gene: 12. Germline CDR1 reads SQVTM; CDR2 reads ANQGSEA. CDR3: CSAGDRVFGGELFF. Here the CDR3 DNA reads TGCAGCGCCGGAGACAGGGTATTTGGCGGGGAGCTGTTTTTT.

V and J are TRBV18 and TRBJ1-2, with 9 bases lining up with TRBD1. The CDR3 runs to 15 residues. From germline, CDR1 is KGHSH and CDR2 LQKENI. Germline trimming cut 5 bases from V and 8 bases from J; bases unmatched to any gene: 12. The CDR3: CASSYRRDRDEGYTF. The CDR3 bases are TGTGCCAGCTCATATCGCCGGGACAGGGATGAAGGCTACACCTTC.

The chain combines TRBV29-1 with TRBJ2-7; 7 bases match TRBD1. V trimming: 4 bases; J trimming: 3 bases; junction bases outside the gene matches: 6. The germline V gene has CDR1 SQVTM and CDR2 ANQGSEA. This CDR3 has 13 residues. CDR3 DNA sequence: TGCAGCGTTGCGGCGACAGGGCACTACGAGCAGTACTTC. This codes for CSVAATGHYEQYF.

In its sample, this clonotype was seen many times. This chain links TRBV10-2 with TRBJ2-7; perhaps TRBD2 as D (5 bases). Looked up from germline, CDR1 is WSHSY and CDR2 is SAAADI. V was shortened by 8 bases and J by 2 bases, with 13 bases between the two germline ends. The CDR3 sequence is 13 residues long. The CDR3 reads CASEDGNAYEQYV. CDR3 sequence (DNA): TGCGCCAGCGAAGACGGGAACGCCTACGAGCAGTACGTC.

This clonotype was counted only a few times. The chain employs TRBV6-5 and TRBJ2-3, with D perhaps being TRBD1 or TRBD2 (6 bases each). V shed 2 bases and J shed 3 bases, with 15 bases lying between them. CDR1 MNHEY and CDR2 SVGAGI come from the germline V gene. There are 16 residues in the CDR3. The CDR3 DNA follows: TGTGCCAGCAGTTACAGGGGGGCTAAAAGGACAGATACGCAGTATTTT. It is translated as CASSYRGAKRTDTQYF.

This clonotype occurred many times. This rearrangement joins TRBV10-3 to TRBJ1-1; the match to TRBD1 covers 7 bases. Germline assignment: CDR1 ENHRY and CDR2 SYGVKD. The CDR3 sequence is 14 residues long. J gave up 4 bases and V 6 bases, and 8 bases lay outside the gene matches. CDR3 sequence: CAISLGRGATEAFF. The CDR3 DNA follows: TGTGCCATCAGCTTGGGCAGGGGGGCCACTGAAGCTTTCTTT.

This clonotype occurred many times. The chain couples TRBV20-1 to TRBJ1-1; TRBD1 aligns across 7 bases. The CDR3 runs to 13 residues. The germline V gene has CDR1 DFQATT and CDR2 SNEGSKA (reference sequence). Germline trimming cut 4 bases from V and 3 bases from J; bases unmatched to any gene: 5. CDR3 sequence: CSATKGADTEAFF. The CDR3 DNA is TGCAGTGCTACGAAGGGGGCGGACACTGAAGCTTTCTTT.

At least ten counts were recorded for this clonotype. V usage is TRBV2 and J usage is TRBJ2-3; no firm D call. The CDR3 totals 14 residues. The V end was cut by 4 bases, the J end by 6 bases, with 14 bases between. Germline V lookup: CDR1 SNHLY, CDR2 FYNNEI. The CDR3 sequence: CASSVPYLGDTQYF. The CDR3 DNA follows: TGTGCCAGCAGTGTCCCTTATCTCGGGGATACGCAGTATTTT.

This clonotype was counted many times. The CDR3 bases are TGTGCCAGCAGCTTTCCCGGGACCCAGTACTTC. It yields the protein CASSFPGTQYF. This chain connects TRBV7-9 to TRBJ2-5; D not resolved. The CDR3 is 11 residues long. V lost 3 bases to trimming and J lost 7 bases, with 6 bases between them. Germline lookup yields CDR1 SEHNR and CDR2 FQNEAQ (reference sequence).

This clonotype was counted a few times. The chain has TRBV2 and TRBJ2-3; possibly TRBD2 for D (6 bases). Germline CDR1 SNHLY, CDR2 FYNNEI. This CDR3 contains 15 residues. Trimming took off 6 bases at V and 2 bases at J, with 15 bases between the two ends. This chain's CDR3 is CASRPRRGSTDTQYF. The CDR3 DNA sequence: TGTGCCAGCAGACCCCGGCGGGGTTCCACAGATACGCAGTATTTT.

CDR3 region: CASSPNSGGADTQYF. The DNA of the CDR3 is TGTGCCAGCAGCCCTAATTCCGGGGGGGCAGATACGCAGTATTTT. V is TRBV7-2 and J is TRBJ2-3; TRBD2 agrees at 8 bases. From germline, CDR1 is SGHTA and CDR2 FQGNSA. The CDR3 consists of 15 residues. V lost 5 bases to trimming and J lost 4 bases; unmatched junction nucleotides: 8. The full variable domain, with the rest looked up from reference TRBV7-2 and TRBJ2-3, is GAGVSQSPSNKVTEKGKDVELRCDPISGHTALYWYRQSLGQGLEFLIYFQGNSAPDKSGLPSDRFSAERTGGSVSTLTIQRTQQEDSAVYLCASSPNSGGADTQYFGPGTRLTVL.

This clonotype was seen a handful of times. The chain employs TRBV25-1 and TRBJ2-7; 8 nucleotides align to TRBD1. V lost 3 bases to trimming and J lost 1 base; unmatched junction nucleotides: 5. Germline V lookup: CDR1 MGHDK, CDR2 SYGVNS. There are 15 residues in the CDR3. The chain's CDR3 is CASSETGAPSYEQYF. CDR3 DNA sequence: TGTGCCAGCAGTGAGACAGGGGCCCCTTCCTACGAGCAGTACTTC.

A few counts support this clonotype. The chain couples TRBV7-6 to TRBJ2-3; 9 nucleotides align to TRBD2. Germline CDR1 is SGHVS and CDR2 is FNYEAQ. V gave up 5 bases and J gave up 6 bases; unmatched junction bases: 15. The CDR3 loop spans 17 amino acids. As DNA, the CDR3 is TGTGCCAGCAGCGCATCATGGGCGGGGGGGCCGTCTGATACGCAGTATTTT. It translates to CASSASWAGGPSDTQYF.

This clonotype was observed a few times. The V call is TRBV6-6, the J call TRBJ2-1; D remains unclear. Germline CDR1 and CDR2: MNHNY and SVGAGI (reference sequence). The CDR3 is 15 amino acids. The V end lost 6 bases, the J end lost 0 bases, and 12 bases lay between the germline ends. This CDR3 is CASSPLERSYNEQFF. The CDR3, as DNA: TGTGCCAGCAGCCCCCTAGAACGCTCCTACAATGAGCAGTTCTTC.

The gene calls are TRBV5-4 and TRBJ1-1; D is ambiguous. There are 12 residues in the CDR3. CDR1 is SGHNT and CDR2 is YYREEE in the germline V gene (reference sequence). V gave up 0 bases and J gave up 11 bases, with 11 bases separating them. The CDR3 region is CASSLAGLQAFF. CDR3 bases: TGTGCCAGCAGCTTGGCGGGTTTGCAGGCTTTCTTT.

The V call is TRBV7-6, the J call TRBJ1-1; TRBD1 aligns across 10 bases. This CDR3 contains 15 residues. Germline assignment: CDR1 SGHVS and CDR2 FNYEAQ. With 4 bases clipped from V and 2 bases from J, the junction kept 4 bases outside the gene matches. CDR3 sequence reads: CASSYGQGGNTEAFF. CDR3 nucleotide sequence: TGTGCCAGCAGCTACGGACAGGGGGGAAACACTGAAGCTTTCTTT.

CDR3 loop: CASSQGTGEYQPQHF. Written as DNA, the CDR3 is TGCGCCAGCAGCCAAGGGACAGGGGAATATCAGCCCCAGCATTTT. V usage is TRBV4-3 and J usage is TRBJ1-5, with 9 bases matching TRBD1. The CDR3 totals 15 residues. After removal of 1 base from V and 5 bases from J, the junction contained 3 bases not matched to a gene. Germline V CDR1 and CDR2: LGHNA, YSLEER.

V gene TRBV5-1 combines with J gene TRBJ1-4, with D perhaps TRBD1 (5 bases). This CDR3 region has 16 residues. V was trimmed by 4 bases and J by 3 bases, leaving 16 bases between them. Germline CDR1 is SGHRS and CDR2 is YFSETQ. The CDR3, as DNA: TGCGCCAGCAGCGTTACTCCGGGACCCTCTAATGAAAAACTGTTTTTT. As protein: CASSVTPGPSNEKLFF.

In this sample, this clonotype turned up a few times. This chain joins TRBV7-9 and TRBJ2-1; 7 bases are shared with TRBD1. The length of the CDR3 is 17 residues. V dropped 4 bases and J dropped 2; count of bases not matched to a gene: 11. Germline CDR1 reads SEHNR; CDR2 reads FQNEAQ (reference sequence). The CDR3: CASSSRGLSLPYNEQFF. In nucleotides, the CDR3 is TGTGCCAGCAGCTCAAGGGGGCTCTCACTACCCTACAATGAGCAGTTCTTC.

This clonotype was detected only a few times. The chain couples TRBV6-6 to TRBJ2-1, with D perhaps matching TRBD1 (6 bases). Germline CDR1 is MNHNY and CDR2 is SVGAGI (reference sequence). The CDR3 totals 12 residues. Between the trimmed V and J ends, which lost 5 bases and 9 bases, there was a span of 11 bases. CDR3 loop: CASSTTGSEQFF. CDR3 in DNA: TGTGCCAGCAGTACAACAGGGAGTGAGCAGTTCTTC.

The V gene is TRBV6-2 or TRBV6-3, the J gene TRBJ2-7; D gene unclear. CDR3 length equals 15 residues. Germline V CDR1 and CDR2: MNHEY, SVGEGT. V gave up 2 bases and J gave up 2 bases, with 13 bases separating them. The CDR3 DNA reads TGTGCCAGCAGTTACCATGGGGAAAAAGCCTACGAGCAGTACTTC. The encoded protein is CASSYHGEKAYEQYF.

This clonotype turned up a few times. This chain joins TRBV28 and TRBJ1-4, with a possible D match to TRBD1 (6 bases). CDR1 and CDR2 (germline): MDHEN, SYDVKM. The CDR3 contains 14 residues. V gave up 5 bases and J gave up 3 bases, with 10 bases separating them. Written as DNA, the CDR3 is TGTGCCAGCAGTGGGGGGCTGGCTAATGAAAAACTGTTTTTT. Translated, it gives CASSGGLANEKLFF.

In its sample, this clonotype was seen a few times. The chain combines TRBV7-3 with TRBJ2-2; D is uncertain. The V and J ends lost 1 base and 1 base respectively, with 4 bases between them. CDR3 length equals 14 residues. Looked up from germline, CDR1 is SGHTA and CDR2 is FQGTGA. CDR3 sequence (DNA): TGTGCCAGCAGCTTAAAAGGGAACACCGGGGAGCTGTTTTTT. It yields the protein CASSLKGNTGELFF.